Included here is one TCR beta chain sequence, with context. This sample stems from a study of shared clonotypes between healthy human individuals. Study background: With ages of 18 to 49, the donors were a couple of women and three men.

Adult donors, all healthy and HIV-negative, had no recent acute infections or vaccinations. For genomic DNA, unsorted samples relied on about 90 million PBMCs. The assay used deep level. Sequenced by immunoSEQ multiplex PCR; TCRdb stores in-frame clones only, minus some. The table has approximately 500,000 clones, about four fifths seen once; the top ten hold approximately 12%. The sample was PBMCs. The TCR comes from a middle-aged woman in good health. Some clones in this sample may be carry-over from other donors' samples.

The CDR3 here is CASSSGGQGALGYTF. In DNA, the CDR3 is TGTGCCAGCAGCTCGGGGGGACAGGGGGCGCTTGGCTACACCTTC. The gene calls are TRBV5-4 and TRBJ1-2, with 12 positions matching TRBD1. Germline loops: CDR1 SGHNT, CDR2 YYREEE (reference sequence). The ends lost 3 bases at V and 7 bases at J; junction bases unmatched: 7. CDR3 length: 15 amino acids.